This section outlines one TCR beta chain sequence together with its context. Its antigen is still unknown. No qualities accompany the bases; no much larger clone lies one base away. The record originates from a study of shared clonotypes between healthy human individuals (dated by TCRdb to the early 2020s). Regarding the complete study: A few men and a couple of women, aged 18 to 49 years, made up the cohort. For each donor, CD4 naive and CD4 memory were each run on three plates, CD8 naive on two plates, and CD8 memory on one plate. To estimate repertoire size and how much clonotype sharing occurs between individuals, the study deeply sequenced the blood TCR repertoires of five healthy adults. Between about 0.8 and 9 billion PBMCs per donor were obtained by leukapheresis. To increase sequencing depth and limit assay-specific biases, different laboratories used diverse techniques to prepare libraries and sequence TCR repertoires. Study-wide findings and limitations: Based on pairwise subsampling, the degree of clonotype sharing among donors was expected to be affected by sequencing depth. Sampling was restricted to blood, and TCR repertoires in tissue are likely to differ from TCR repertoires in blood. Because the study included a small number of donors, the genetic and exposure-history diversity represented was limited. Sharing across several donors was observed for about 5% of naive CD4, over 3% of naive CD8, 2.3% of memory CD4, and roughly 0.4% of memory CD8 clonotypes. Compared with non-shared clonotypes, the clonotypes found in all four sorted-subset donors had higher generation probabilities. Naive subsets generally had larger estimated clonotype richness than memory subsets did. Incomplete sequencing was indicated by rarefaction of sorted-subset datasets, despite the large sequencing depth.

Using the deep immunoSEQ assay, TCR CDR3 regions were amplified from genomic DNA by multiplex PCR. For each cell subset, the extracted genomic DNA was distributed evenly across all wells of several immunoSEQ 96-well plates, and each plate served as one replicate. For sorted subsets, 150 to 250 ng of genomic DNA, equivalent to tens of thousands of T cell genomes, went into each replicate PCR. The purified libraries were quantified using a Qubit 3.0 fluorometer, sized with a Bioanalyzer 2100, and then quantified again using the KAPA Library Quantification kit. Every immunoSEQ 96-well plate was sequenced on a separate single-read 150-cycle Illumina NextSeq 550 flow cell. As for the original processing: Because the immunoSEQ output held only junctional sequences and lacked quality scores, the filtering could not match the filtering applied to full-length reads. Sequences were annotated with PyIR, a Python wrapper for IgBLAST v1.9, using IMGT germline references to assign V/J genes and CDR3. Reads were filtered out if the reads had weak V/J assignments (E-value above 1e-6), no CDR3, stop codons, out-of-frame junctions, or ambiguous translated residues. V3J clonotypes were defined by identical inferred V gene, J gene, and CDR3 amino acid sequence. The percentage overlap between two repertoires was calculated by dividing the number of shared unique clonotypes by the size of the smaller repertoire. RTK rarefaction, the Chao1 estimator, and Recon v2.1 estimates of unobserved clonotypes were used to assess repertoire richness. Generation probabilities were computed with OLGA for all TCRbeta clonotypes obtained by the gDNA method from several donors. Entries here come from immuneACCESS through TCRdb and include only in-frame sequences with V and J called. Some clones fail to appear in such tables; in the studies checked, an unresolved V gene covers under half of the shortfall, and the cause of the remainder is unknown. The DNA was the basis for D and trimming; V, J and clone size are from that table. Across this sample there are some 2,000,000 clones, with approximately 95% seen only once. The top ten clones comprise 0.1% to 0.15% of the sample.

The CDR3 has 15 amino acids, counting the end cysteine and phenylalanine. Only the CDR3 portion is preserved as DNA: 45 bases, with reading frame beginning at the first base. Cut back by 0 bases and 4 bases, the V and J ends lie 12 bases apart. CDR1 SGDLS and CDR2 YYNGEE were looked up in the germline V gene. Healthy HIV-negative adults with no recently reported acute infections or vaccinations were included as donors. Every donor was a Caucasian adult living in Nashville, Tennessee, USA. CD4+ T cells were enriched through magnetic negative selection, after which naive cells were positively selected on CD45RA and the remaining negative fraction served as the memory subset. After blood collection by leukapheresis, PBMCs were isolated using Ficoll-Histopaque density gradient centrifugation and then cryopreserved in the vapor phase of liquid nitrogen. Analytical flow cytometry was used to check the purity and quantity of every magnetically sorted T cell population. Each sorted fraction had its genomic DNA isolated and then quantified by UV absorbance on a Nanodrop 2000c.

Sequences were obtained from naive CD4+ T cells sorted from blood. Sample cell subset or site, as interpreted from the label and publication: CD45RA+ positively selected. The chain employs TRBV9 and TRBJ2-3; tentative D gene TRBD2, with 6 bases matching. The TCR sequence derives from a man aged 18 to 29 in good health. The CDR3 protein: CASSVGDWGSDTQYF. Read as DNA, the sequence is TGTGCCAGCAGCGTAGGGGACTGGGGATCAGATACGCAGTATTTT.